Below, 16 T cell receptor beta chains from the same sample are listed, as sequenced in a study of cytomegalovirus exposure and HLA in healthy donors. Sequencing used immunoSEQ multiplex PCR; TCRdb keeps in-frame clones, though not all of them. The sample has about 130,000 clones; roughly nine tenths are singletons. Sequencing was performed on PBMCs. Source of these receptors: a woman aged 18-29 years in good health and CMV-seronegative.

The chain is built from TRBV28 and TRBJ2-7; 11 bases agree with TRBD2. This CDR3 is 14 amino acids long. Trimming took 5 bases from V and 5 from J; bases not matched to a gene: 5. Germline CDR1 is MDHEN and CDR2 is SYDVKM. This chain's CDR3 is CASSLTSGNDEQYF. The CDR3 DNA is TGTGCCAGCAGTCTGACTAGCGGGAACGACGAGCAGTACTTC.

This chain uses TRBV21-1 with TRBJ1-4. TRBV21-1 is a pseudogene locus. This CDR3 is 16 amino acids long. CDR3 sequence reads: CASSIQSGPLAEKLFF. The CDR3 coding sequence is TGTGCCAGCAGCATACAATCCGGGCCCCTAGCTGAAAAACTGTTTTTT.

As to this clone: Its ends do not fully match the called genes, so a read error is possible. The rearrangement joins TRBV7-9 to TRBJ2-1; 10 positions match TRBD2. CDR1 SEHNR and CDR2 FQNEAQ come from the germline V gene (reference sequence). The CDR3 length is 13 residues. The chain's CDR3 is CASGLATSQRWIF. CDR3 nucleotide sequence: TGTGCCTCGGGACTAGCGACGTCCCAGCGTTGGATCTTC.

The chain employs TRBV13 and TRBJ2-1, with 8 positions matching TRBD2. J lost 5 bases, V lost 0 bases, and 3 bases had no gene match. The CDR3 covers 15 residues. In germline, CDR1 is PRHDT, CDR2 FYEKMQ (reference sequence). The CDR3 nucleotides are TGTGCCAGCAGCTTAGGGACTAGCGAAAACAATGAGCAGTTCTTC. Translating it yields CASSLGTSENNEQFF.

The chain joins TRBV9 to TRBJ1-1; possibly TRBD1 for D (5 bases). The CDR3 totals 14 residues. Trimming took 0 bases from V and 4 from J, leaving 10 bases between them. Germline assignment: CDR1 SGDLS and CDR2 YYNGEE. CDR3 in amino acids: CASSVDGGTTEAFF. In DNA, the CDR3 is TGTGCCAGCAGCGTAGACGGGGGGACCACTGAAGCTTTCTTT.

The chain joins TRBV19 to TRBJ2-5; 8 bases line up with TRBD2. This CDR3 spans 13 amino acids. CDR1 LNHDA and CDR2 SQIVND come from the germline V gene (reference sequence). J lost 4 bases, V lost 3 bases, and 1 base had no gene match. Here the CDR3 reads CASSILAGETQYF. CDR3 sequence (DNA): TGTGCCAGTAGTATCCTAGCGGGAGAGACCCAGTACTTC. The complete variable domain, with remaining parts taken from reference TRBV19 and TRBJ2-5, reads DGGITQSPKYLFRKEGQNVTLSCEQNLNHDAMYWYRQDPGQGLRLIYYSQIVNDFQKGDIAEGYSVSREKKESFPLTVTSAQKNPTAFYLCASSILAGETQYFGPGTRLLVL.

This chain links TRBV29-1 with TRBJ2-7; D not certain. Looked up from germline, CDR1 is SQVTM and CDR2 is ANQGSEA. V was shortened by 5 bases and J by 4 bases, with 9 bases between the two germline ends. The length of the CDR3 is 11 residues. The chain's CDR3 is CSVFLSYEQYF. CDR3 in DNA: TGCAGCGTTTTCCTGTCTTACGAGCAGTACTTC.

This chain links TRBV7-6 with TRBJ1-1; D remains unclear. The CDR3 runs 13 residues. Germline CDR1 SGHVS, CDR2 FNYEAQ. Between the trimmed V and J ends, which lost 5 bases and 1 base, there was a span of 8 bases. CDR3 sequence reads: CASSTRQNTEAFF. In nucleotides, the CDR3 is TGTGCCAGCAGCACGCGACAGAACACTGAAGCTTTCTTT.

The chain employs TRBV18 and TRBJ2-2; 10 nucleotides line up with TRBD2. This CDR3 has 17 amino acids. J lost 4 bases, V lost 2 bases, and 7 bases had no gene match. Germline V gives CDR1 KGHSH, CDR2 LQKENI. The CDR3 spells CASSPVAAGGGTGELFF. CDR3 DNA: TGTGCCAGCTCACCAGTCGCAGCGGGAGGGGGCACCGGGGAGCTGTTTTTT.

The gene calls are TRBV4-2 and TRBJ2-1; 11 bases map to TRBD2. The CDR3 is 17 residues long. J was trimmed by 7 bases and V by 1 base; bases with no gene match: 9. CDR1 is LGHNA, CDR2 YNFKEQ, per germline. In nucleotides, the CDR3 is TGTGCCAGCAGCCAAGTTACTAGCGGGAGTCGGTGGAATGAGCAGTTCTTC. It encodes CASSQVTSGSRWNEQFF.

For the CDR3, the DNA is TGTGCCAGCAGTCAACAGGCCAATTATGCCTACAATGAGCAGTTCTTC. Protein sequence: CASSQQANYAYNEQFF. The V gene is TRBV2, the J gene TRBJ2-1, with D perhaps TRBD1 (5 bases). The CDR3 is 16 amino acids. CDR1 is SNHLY, CDR2 FYNNEI, per germline. V was cut by 5 bases and J by 2 bases, with 16 bases left in between.

The chain's CDR3 is CASSRQESSQYF. CDR3 DNA sequence: TGTGCCAGCAGCCGACAGGAATCTTCGCAGTATTTT. The chain has TRBV7-2 and TRBJ2-3, with D possibly TRBD1 on 6 matching bases. The CDR3 loop spans 12 amino acids. Trimming left V 5 bases short and J 10 bases short, with 13 bases between. Per germline, CDR1 SGHTA and CDR2 FQGNSA.

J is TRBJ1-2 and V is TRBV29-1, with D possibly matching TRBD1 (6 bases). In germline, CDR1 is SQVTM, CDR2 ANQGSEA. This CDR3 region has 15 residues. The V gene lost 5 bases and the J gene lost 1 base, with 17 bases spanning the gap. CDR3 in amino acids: CSVTGAGAYNYGYTF. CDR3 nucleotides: TGCAGCGTTACCGGGGCAGGGGCGTATAACTATGGCTACACCTTC.

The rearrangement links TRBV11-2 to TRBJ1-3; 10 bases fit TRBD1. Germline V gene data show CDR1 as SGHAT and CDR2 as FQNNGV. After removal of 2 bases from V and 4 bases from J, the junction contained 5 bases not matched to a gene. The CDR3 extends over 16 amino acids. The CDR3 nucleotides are TGTGCCAGCAGCTTAAGGGGACAGGGGAGAGGAAACACCATATATTTT. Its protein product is CASSLRGQGRGNTIYF.

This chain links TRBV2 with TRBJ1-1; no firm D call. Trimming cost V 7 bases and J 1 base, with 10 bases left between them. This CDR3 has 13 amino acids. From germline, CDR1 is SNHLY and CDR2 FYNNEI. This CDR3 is CASTPNRNTEAFF. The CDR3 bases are TGTGCCAGCACCCCGAACAGGAACACTGAAGCTTTCTTT.

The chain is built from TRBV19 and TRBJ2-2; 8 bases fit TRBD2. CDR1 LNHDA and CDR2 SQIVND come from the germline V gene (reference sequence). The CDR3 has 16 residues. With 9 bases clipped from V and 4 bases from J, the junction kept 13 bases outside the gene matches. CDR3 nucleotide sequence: TGTGCCAGCGCCCGGGGGGGGGCGCAGGGCACCGGGGAGCTGTTTTTT. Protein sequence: CASARGGAQGTGELFF.